These 14 T cell receptor beta chains originate from one sample sequenced in a study of cytomegalovirus exposure and HLA in healthy donors. The PCR had 60 Vbeta and 13 Jbeta primers. Assay used: immunoSEQ multiplex PCR; TCRdb lists only in-frame clones, some missing. The table has around 230,000 clones, approximately 79% seen once; the top ten hold less than 2%. Sequencing used PBMCs. These receptors originate from a male donor in good health and CMV-seronegative.

V gene TRBV13 combines with J gene TRBJ2-2; 13 bases map to TRBD2. Germline V CDR1 and CDR2: PRHDT, FYEKMQ (reference sequence). V lost 5 bases and J lost 2; bases outside the gene matches: 5. The CDR3 covers 17 residues. Here the CDR3 reads CASSAGLAGVNTGELFF. In DNA form, the CDR3 reads TGTGCCAGCAGCGCCGGACTAGCGGGAGTAAACACCGGGGAGCTGTTTTTT.

The J gene is TRBJ1-5, the V gene TRBV28, with unresolved D. Per the germline V gene, CDR1 is MDHEN and CDR2 is SYDVKM. V lost 1 base to trimming and J lost 6 bases, with 7 bases between them. This CDR3 contains 13 residues. The CDR3 DNA reads TGTGCCAGCAGTTTATTGGGGAGTCAGCCCCAGCATTTT. Its protein product is CASSLLGSQPQHF.

This CDR3 is CASSQAGGTQYF. The CDR3 region has the DNA TGCGCCAGCAGCCAAGCCGGGGGGACCCAGTACTTC. The V call is TRBV4-3, the J call TRBJ2-5; TRBD2 might be the D (6 bases). The CDR3 extends over 12 amino acids. Trimming took off 1 base at V and 7 bases at J, with 7 bases between the two ends. Germline V gene lookup returns CDR1 LGHNA and CDR2 YSLEER.

The V and J genes are TRBV6-6 and TRBJ2-1; perhaps TRBD2 as D (5 bases). Germline V gene sequence: CDR1 MNHNY, CDR2 SVGAGI (reference sequence). This CDR3 is 14 amino acids long. V was clipped by 1 base and J by 5 bases, with 9 bases between them. The CDR3 here is CASSYYRTDNEQFF. The CDR3 DNA is TGTGCCAGCAGTTACTATAGGACTGACAATGAGCAGTTCTTC.

The chain uses TRBV10-3 and TRBJ1-1; TRBD1 matches at 9 bases. Looked up from germline, CDR1 is ENHRY and CDR2 is SYGVKD. The CDR3 is made up of 14 amino acids. Trimming took 6 bases from V and 4 from J; bases not matched to a gene: 6. CDR3 region: CAIRGQGRGTEAFF. In nucleotides, the CDR3 is TGTGCCATCAGGGGACAGGGACGGGGCACTGAAGCTTTCTTT.

The chain couples TRBV6-5 to TRBJ2-3, with D possibly matching TRBD2 (5 bases). Germline CDR1 is MNHEY and CDR2 is SVGAGI. The CDR3 is 13 residues long. The ends were cut back, 7 bases at V and 1 base at J, with 9 bases in the middle. The CDR3 loop reads CASISDGTDTQYF. The CDR3 nucleotides read TGTGCCAGCATTAGCGACGGCACAGATACGCAGTATTTT.

Details on this clone: An end of the junction does not agree with germline; a read error may underlie this. The CDR3 nucleotides are TGTTCCAGCAGCTTAGCGCAGGGGGGCGGCTATGGCTACACCTTC. The encoded protein is CSSSLAQGGGYGYTF. This sequence joins TRBV7-9 and TRBJ1-2, with 7 nucleotides matching TRBD1. The CDR3 totals 15 residues. The germline CDR1 and CDR2 sequences are SEHNR and FQNEAQ (reference sequence).

In regard to this clone: The conserved phenylalanine or tryptophan normally closing the CDR3 is absent here, so this likely arose from a read error. The chain joins TRBV7-9 to TRBJ2-3; 13 bases map to TRBD2. Per the germline V gene, CDR1 is SEHNR and CDR2 is FQNEAQ (reference sequence). Germline trimming cut 5 bases from V and 4 bases from J; bases unmatched to any gene: 9. There are 17 residues in the CDR3. The CDR3 DNA follows: TGTGCCAGCAGCATAGGGACTAGCGGGACTAGCGCAGATACGCAGTATCTT. As protein: CASSIGTSGTSADTQYL.

V gene TRBV4-2 combines with J gene TRBJ2-1; 8 bases match TRBD2. This CDR3 region has 16 residues. V shed 1 base and J 6 bases; nucleotides not matched to a gene: 8. Germline V gene lookup returns CDR1 LGHNA and CDR2 YNFKEQ. The CDR3 DNA sequence: TGTGCCAGCAGCCAAGCCGGGACTAGAGAGTTCAATGAGCAGTTCTTC. Translated: CASSQAGTREFNEQFF.

This clone appeared a single time. The chain couples TRBV9 to TRBJ2-3; a possible D gene is TRBD1 (5 bases). V dropped 7 bases and J dropped 4 bases, with 22 bases sitting between them. The CDR3 runs to 16 residues. The germline V gene encodes CDR1 SGDLS and CDR2 YYNGEE. The CDR3 DNA follows: TGTGCCAGCGGCCCTTCGCAGGGAATAGGCGCAGATACGCAGTATTTT. It translates to CASGPSQGIGADTQYF.

The chain carries TRBV19 and TRBJ2-1; maybe TRBD1 (6 bases). The CDR3 runs 13 residues. Trimming left V 9 bases short and J 8 bases short, with 17 bases between. Germline values: CDR1 LNHDA, CDR2 SQIVND (reference sequence). CDR3 sequence (DNA): TGTGCCAGGGCAGGGACAAACCTGGATGAGCAGTTCTTC. It translates to CARAGTNLDEQFF.

This rearrangement joins TRBV4-3 to TRBJ1-2; unclear D gene. Germline loops: CDR1 LGHNA, CDR2 YSLEER. The CDR3 length is 14 residues. Trimming shortened V by 4 bases and J by 5 bases, and 14 bases separated the two germline ends. The CDR3 loop is CASSPLGREYGYTF. Written as DNA, the CDR3 is TGCGCCAGCAGCCCGCTTGGGAGGGAATATGGCTACACCTTC.

This chain connects TRBV4-2 to TRBJ2-3; TRBD2 agrees at 12 bases. The CDR3 is 20 amino acids. Germline values: CDR1 LGHNA, CDR2 YNFKEQ. Germline trimming cut 5 bases from V and 5 bases from J; bases unmatched to any gene: 20. CDR3 region: CASSSSWTSGAQGVLDTQYF. Here the CDR3 DNA reads TGTGCCAGCAGCTCCTCCTGGACTAGCGGGGCCCAGGGGGTGTTAGATACGCAGTATTTT.

The chain combines TRBV6-1 with TRBJ2-7; a weak D match, TRBD1 (6 bases). In germline, CDR1 is MNHNS, CDR2 SASEGT. V dropped 8 bases and J dropped 6 bases, with 14 bases sitting between them. The CDR3 spans 12 residues. CDR3: CASANPGAEQYF. CDR3 sequence (DNA): TGTGCCAGCGCTAACCCAGGGGCCGAGCAGTACTTC.